The 16 T cell receptor beta chains below come from one sample, sequenced in a study of tumor-infiltrating lymphocytes in primary liver carcinoma. Co-extracting RNA and DNA was done with roughly 17-32 mg of unsorted bulk tissue as input. A primer matching the constant region was used to make TCR beta cDNA from approximately 500 ng of total RNA. Nested multiplex PCR, run for three rounds with slightly modified ARM-PCR, yielded TCR beta libraries. The first two PCR rounds, roughly 10 cycles each, used TRBV1-TRBV30 forward primers and a C-beta reverse primer. MiXCR, run by TCRdb on the multiplex PCR reads, gives a single entry per CDR3 protein. The table lists approximately 42,000 distinct CDR3 sequences, around 75% of them singletons. Sequenced input: tumor-adjacent normal liver tissue. The receptor source for this set is a woman aged 30 to 39 with primary liver carcinoma and hepatitis B virus infection.

This clonotype is a singleton in its sample. At one of its ends the junction is not consistent with the germline gene, which may arise from a read error. The chain links TRBV2 to TRBJ2-2; D remains ambiguous. The germline V gene encodes CDR1 SNHLY and CDR2 FYNNEI. CDR3 length: 14 amino acids. CDR3 in DNA: TGTCCCAGCAGTGAATTGGTAGAGCCAGGGGAGCTGTTTTTT. It encodes CPSSELVEPGELFF.

Details on this clonotype: A clone one base away is much larger, so this may be a read error. This rearrangement joins TRBV30 to TRBJ2-3; no clear D. Germline-derived CDR1 and CDR2 are GTSNPN and SVGIG (reference sequence). This CDR3 region has 12 residues. The CDR3 bases are TGTGTCTGGGTTCCTAGCACAGATACGCAGTATTTT. Its protein product is CVWVPSTDTQYF. The full variable domain, with the rest looked up from reference TRBV30 and TRBJ2-3, is SQTIHQWPATLVQPVGSPLSLECTVEGTSNPNLYWYRQAAGRGLQLLFYSVGIGQISSEVPQNLSASRPQDRQFILSSKKLLLSDSGFYLCVWVPSTDTQYFGPGTRLTVL.

V and J are TRBV6-1 and TRBJ2-7; weak D call: TRBD1 (6 bases). CDR1 and CDR2 from the germline V gene are MNHNS and SASEGT. V was shortened by 1 base and J by 9 bases, with 22 bases between the two germline ends. The CDR3 length is 16 residues. The CDR3 DNA is TGTGCCAGCAGTGAAGGGTCCCGGACAGCCCGTCGCGGGCAGTACTTC. It yields the protein CASSEGSRTARRGQYF.

In regard to this clonotype: The junction departs from germline at one end; a sequencing error may be responsible. This rearrangement joins TRBV4-1 to TRBJ1-1; D ambiguous. This CDR3 region has 13 residues. The germline V gene encodes CDR1 MGHRA and CDR2 YSYEKL. The CDR3 reads CASSHSLNTEGFF. CDR3 bases: TGCGCCAGCAGCCACTCCCTGAACACTGAAGGTTTCTTT.

Remarks on this clonotype: The junction does not match germline at one end; this may be a read error. The CDR3 loop is CVSSFPARTKYEQYF. The CDR3 region has the DNA TGTGTCAGCAGCTTTCCTGCCAGGACAAAGTACGAGCAGTACTTC. V usage is TRBV11-1 and J usage is TRBJ2-7, with D possibly TRBD1 on 5 matching bases. CDR1 is SGHAT and CDR2 is FQDESV in the germline V gene (reference sequence). The CDR3 consists of 15 residues.

For this clonotype: The junction shows a germline mismatch at one end, possibly a read error. The chain employs TRBV6-6 and TRBJ2-3; 10 nucleotides match TRBD2. Germline CDR1 MNHNY, CDR2 SVGAGI (reference sequence). The CDR3 runs to 16 residues. DNA for the CDR3: TGTGCCATCAGTTTTACTTCCGGGACTAGCGTAGATACGCAGTGTTTT. This gives the protein CAISFTSGTSVDTQCF.

A note on this clonotype: A junction boundary mismatches the germline segment, possibly from a read error. The chain links TRBV11-2 to TRBJ2-7; no definite D call. Germline lookup yields CDR1 SGHAT and CDR2 FQNNGV. This CDR3 comprises 11 residues. Here the CDR3 DNA reads TGTGTCAGCAGCCCAGCATACGACCATTACTTC. Its translation is CVSSPAYDHYF.

This clonotype was recorded at least ten times. The chain recombines TRBV12-3 or TRBV12-4 with TRBJ2-1; D might be TRBD1 (6 bases). The CDR3 loop spans 16 amino acids. With 3 bases removed from V and 9 bases from J, the gap between germline ends came to 21 bases. The CDR3 loop reads CASSFSWQGYSREQFF. In nucleotides, the CDR3 is TGTGCCAGCAGTTTCAGTTGGCAGGGGTATAGTCGTGAGCAGTTCTTC.

Of note for this clonotype: One end of the junction fails to match germline, which may point to a read error. This chain connects TRBV11-2 to TRBJ1-2, with 9 bases that match TRBD1. Germline V gene lookup returns CDR1 SGHAT and CDR2 FQNNGV. CDR3 length equals 15 residues. The CDR3 DNA reads TGTGCCAGCAGCCACAGGGGGCGCGGGAACTATGGCTACACCTTT. This encodes CASSHRGRGNYGYTF.

This clonotype has ten or more counts. V is TRBV11-2 and J is TRBJ2-2; D is unresolved. CDR3 length equals 13 residues. Between the trimmed V and J ends, which lost 3 bases and 4 bases, there was a span of 6 bases. Germline CDR1 reads SGHAT; CDR2 reads FQNNGV. The DNA of the CDR3 is TGTGCCAGCAGCTTTCAGCCCACCGGGGAGCTGTTTTTT. Translated, it gives CASSFQPTGELFF.

Concerning this clonotype itself: Sequence at one end of the junction differs from germline and may be a read error. The chain carries TRBV6-1 and TRBJ2-5, with TRBD2 as a possible D gene (5 bases). This CDR3 is built from 13 residues. From germline, CDR1 is MNHNS and CDR2 SASEGT. CDR3 nucleotides: TGTACCAGCAGTGGCGGTACGAGGGAGAACCAGTACTTC. Its translation: CTSSGGTRENQYF.

This clonotype has a count of ten or more. This chain connects TRBV5-4 to TRBJ2-1; D gene unclear. V was pared by 4 bases and J by 0 bases, with 14 bases between. The germline CDR1 and CDR2 sequences are SGHNT and YYREEE (reference sequence). The CDR3 contains 16 residues. The CDR3 here is CASSLRRMSSYNEQFF. DNA of the CDR3: TGTGCCAGCAGCCTGCGGCGCATGAGCTCCTACAATGAGCAGTTCTTC.

The chain carries TRBV7-3 and TRBJ2-2; D gene unclear. Germline CDR1 reads SGHTA; CDR2 reads FQGTGA. Trimming pared 3 bases from V and 9 bases from J, leaving 8 bases between. The CDR3 spans 12 residues. CDR3 protein: CASSFSCRELFF. The CDR3 nucleotides are TGTGCCAGCAGCTTCAGCTGCCGGGAGCTGTTTTTT.

This clonotype has at least ten counts. V and J are TRBV12-3 or TRBV12-4 and TRBJ2-1; 7 bases agree with TRBD1. This CDR3 region has 16 residues. Germline trimming cut 8 bases from V and 6 bases from J; bases unmatched to any gene: 16. In nucleotides, the CDR3 is TGTGCCAGCCGCAGAAGGGGGCGAGCAGGGACCAATGAGCAGTTCTTC. It yields the protein CASRRRGRAGTNEQFF.

Points on this clonotype: Given a much more abundant clone one base away, this may be a read error. The CDR3 reads CVTPGHFNGYTF. CDR3 nucleotides: TGTGTCACCCCGGGACACTTTAATGGCTACACCTTC. The V call is TRBV7-8, the J call TRBJ1-2, with a tentative D call TRBD1 (6 bases). The germline V gene encodes CDR1 SGHVS and CDR2 FQNEAQ. The CDR3 is made up of 12 amino acids.

As to this clonotype: It may be a read error: a sequence one base away is much more abundant. V and J are TRBV11-2 and TRBJ2-3; D unclear. The CDR3 runs to 15 residues. CDR1 and CDR2 from the germline V gene are SGHAT and FQNNGV. In DNA, the CDR3 is TGTGCCGGCAGCTCGCAATTAGCTAGCACAGATACGCAGTATTTT. It specifies CAGSSQLASTDTQYF.